The 5 T cell receptor beta chains listed next were all sequenced from one sample in a study of identical twins. MiXCR, run by TCRdb on the 5' RACE reads, gives a single entry per CDR3 protein. Among roughly 250,000 distinct CDR3 sequences listed, 5.5% to 7% were seen once. These data were also reused for a study on yellow fever vaccine responses in identical twins.

The sequenced material came from memory (CD45RO+) T cells sorted from blood. These receptor sequences come from a young woman in good health.

This clonotype was recorded many times. V is TRBV7-7 and J is TRBJ2-2; D is undetermined. The CDR3 runs to 13 residues. Trimming took off 5 bases at V and 6 bases at J, with 10 bases between the two ends. From germline, CDR1 is SSHAT and CDR2 FNYEAQ (reference sequence). The CDR3 DNA reads as TGTGCCAGCAGCCCCCAGTACCCCGGGGAGCTGTTTTTT. Translated, it gives CASSPQYPGELFF.

J is TRBJ1-6 and V is TRBV7-9; D is ambiguous. Germline V lookup: CDR1 SEHNR, CDR2 FQNEAQ (reference sequence). V lost 3 bases, J lost 7 bases, and 7 bases lay in between. This CDR3 has 13 residues. The CDR3 sequence: CASSFSGNSPLHF. CDR3 coding DNA: TGTGCCAGCAGCTTCTCGGGGAATTCACCCCTCCACTTT.

This chain joins TRBV27 and TRBJ2-5, with 12 bases fitting TRBD2. CDR3 size: 16 residues. From germline, CDR1 is MNHEY and CDR2 SMNVEV (reference sequence). After removal of 4 bases from V and 5 bases from J, the junction contained 8 bases not matched to a gene. The CDR3 region has the DNA TGTGCCAGCAGTTCTTGGACTAGCGGGGTGGGGGAGACCCAGTACTTC. It specifies CASSSWTSGVGETQYF.

In its sample, this clonotype was seen many times. The gene calls are TRBV3-1 and TRBJ2-1, with D perhaps TRBD2 (5 bases). Trimming removed 0 bases at V and 8 bases at J, with 14 bases between. The CDR3 consists of 15 residues. Germline V lookup: CDR1 LGHDT, CDR2 YNNKEL (reference sequence). This chain's CDR3 is CASSQEGLARYEQFF. In DNA, the CDR3 is TGTGCCAGCAGCCAAGAGGGTCTAGCCAGGTATGAGCAGTTCTTC.

This clonotype was detected many times. The chain uses TRBV24-1 and TRBJ2-1, with D perhaps matching TRBD2 (6 bases). Trimming stripped 1 base from V and 5 bases from J, with 14 bases between. Germline V gene sequence: CDR1 KGHDR, CDR2 SFDVKD. This CDR3 has 16 amino acids. The CDR3: CATSDLSGTGDNEQFF. In nucleotides, the CDR3 is TGTGCCACCAGTGATTTATCCGGGACTGGAGACAATGAGCAGTTCTTC.